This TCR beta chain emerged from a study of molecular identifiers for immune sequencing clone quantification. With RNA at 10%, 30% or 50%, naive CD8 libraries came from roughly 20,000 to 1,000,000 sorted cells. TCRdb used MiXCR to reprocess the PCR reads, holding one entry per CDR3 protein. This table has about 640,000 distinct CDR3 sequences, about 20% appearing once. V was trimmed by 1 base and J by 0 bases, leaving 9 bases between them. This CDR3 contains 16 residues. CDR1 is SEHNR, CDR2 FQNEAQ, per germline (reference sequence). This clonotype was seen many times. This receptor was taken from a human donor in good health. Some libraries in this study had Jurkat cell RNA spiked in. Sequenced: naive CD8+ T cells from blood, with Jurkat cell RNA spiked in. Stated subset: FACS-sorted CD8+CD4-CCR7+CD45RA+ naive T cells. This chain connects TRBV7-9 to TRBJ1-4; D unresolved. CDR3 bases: TGTGCCAGCAGCTTAGGAGTCGGGTCAACTAATGAAAAACTGTTTTTT. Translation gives CASSLGVGSTNEKLFF.